A single sample gave rise to the 2 T cell receptor beta chains below, sequenced in a study of T cell responses to AZD1222 COVID-19 vaccine. The method was immunoSEQ multiplex PCR; TCRdb's version includes in-frame clones alone and lacks a portion of them. The data contain approximately 150,000 clones, 70% to 90% of them singletons. The sample was peripheral blood, taken on day 0 of AZD1222 vaccination. The receptors were gathered from an adult in good health.

The chain couples TRBV5-1 to TRBJ2-3; D is ambiguous. There are 15 residues in the CDR3. Trimming stripped 1 base from V and 3 bases from J, with 12 bases between. CDR1 and CDR2 (germline): SGHRS, YFSETQ. CDR3: CASSLLNPETDTQYF. The CDR3 bases are TGCGCCAGCAGCTTGTTAAATCCGGAGACAGATACGCAGTATTTT.

The V and J genes are TRBV27 and TRBJ2-7; no definite D call. The CDR3 is 13 amino acids. Deletions cut 8 bases from V and 6 bases from J, with 17 bases between. Per the germline V gene, CDR1 is MNHEY and CDR2 is SMNVEV (reference sequence). CDR3 loop: CASRDWAPGEQYF. CDR3 nucleotides: TGTGCCAGCCGCGACTGGGCCCCCGGCGAGCAGTACTTC.